The sequence of this TCR beta chain was determined in a study of cytomegalovirus exposure and HLA in healthy donors. Study context: Later analysis reported that the roughly 120 validation repertoires shared the platform of the approximately 690 first-cohort repertoires.

Study-level findings and limits: Some public TCRs appeared in many individuals, while most sequences were rare.

The CDR3 loop spans 15 amino acids. V dropped 5 bases and J dropped 2; count of bases not matched to a gene: 5. Per the germline V gene, CDR1 is SGHNT and CDR2 is YYREEE (reference sequence). This clone was picked up one time. The antigen is unknown. Repertoires were generated with immunoSEQ multiplex PCR, while TCRdb's copy carries only in-frame clones and drops some. Of about 150,000 clones listed, 85% to 90% were seen once; the top ten hold around 3.4%. The rearrangement joins TRBV5-4 to TRBJ2-3; 10 bases are shared with TRBD2. Source material: PBMCs. This sequence originates from a young woman in good health and CMV-seropositive. The CDR3 DNA follows: TGTGCCAGCAGGCGGACTAGCGGATACACAGATACGCAGTATTTT. Encoded protein: CASRRTSGYTDTQYF.